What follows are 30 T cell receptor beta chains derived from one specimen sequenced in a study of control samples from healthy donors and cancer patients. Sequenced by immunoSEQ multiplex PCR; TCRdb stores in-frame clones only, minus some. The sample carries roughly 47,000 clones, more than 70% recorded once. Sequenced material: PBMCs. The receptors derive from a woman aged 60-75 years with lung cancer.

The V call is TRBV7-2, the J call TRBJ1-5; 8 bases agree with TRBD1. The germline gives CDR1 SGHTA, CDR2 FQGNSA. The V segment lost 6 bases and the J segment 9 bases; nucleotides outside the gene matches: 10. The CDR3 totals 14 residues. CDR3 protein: CASSTGTGKGPQHF. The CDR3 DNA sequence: TGTGCCAGCAGTACCGGGACAGGCAAGGGGCCCCAGCATTTT.

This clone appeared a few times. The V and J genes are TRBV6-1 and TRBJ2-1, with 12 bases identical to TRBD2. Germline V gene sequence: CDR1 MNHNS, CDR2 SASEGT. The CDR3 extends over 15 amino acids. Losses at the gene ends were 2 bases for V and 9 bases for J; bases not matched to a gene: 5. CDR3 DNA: TGTGCCAGCAGTGAACAACTAGCGGGAGGAGGTGAGCAGTTCTTC. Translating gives CASSEQLAGGGEQFF.

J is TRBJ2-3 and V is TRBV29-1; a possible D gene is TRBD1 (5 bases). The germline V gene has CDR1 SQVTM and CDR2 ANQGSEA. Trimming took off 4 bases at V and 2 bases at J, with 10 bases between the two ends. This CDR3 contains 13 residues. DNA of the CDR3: TGCAGCGTTGTCCCCAGGGACACAGATACGCAGTATTTT. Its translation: CSVVPRDTDTQYF.

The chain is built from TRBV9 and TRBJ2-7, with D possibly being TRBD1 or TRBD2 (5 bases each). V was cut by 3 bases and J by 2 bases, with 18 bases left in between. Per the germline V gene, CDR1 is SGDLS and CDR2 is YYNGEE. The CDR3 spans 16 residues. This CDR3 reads CASSAGQRHGPYEQYF. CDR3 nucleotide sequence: TGTGCCAGCAGCGCGGGGCAGCGGCACGGCCCCTACGAGCAGTACTTC. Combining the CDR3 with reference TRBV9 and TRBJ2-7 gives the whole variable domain DSGVTQTPKHLITATGQRVTLRCSPRSGDLSVYWYQQSLDQGLQFLIQYYNGEERAKGNILERFSAQQFPDLHSELNLSSLELGDSALYFCASSAGQRHGPYEQYFGPGTRLTVT.

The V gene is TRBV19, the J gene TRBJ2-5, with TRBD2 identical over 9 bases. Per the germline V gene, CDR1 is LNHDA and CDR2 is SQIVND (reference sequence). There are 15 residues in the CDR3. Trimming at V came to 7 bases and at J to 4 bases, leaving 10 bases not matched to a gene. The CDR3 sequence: CASNGGRGVRETQYF. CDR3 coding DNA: TGTGCCAGTAACGGCGGGAGGGGAGTTCGAGAGACCCAGTACTTC.

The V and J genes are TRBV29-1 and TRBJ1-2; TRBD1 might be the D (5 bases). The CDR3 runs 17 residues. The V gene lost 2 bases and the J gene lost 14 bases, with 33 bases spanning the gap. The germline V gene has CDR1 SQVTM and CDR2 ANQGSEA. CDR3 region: CSVEHFGLRDGSYVGTF. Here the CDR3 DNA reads TGCAGCGTTGAACATTTCGGGCTACGGGACGGCTCCTATGTGGGGACCTTC.

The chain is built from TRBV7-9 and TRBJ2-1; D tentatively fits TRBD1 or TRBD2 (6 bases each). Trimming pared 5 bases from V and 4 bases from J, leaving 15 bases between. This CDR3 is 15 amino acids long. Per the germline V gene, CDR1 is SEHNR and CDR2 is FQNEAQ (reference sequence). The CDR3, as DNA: TGTGCCAGCAGCCACAAGGGGGGTCAGTACAATGAGCAGTTCTTC. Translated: CASSHKGGQYNEQFF. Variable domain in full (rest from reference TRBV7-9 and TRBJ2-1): DTGVSQNPRHKITKRGQNVTFRCDPISEHNRLYWYRQTLGQGPEFLTYFQNEAQLEKSRLLSDRFSAERPKGSFSTLEIQRTEQGDSAMYLCASSHKGGQYNEQFFGPGTRLTVL.

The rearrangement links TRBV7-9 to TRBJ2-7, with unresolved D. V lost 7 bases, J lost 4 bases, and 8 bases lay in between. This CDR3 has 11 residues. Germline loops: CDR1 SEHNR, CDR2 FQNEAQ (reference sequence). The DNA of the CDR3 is TGTGCCAGCACCTCCGGGTACGAGCAGTACTTC. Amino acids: CASTSGYEQYF.

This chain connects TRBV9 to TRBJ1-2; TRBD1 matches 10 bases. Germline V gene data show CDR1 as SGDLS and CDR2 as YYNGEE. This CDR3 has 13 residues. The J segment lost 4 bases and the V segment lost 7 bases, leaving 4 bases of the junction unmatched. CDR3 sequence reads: CASGGQGVYGYTF. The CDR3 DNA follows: TGTGCCAGCGGAGGACAGGGGGTCTATGGCTACACCTTC.

The CDR3 DNA reads TGTGCCAGCAGCTTAAGTCTCTGGCGAGAAGAGGATGAAAAACTGTTTTTT. It is translated as CASSLSLWREEDEKLFF. This rearrangement joins TRBV7-9 to TRBJ1-4; D ambiguous. The V gene lost 2 bases and the J gene lost 6 bases, with 19 bases spanning the gap. This CDR3 has 17 residues. Germline V gene sequence: CDR1 SEHNR, CDR2 FQNEAQ (reference sequence).

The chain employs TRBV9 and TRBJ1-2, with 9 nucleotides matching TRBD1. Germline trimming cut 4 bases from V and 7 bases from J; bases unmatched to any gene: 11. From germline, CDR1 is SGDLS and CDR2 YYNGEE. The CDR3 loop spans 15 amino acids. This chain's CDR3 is CASSPGGTGSSGYTF. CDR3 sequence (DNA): TGTGCCAGCAGCCCTGGGGGGACAGGGTCCAGTGGCTACACCTTC.

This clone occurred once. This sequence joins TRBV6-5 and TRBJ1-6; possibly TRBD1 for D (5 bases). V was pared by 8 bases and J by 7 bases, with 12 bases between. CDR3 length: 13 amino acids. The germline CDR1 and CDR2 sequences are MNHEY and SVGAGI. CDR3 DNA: TGTGCCAGCTGGGACTTGCGAAATTCACCCCTCCACTTT. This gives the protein CASWDLRNSPLHF.

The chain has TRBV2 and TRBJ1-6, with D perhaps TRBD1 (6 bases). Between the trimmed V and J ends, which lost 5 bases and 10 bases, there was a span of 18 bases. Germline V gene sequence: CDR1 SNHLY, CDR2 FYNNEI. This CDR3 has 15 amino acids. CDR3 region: CASSTTGTGASPLHF. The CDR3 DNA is TGTGCCAGCAGTACTACAGGGACGGGTGCGTCACCCCTCCACTTT.

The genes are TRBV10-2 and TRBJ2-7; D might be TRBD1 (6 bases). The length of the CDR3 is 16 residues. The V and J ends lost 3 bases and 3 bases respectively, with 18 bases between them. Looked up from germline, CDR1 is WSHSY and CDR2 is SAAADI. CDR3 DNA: TGCGCCAGCAGTGACCTAATAAAAAGGGGGAACTACGAGCAGTACTTC. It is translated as CASSDLIKRGNYEQYF.

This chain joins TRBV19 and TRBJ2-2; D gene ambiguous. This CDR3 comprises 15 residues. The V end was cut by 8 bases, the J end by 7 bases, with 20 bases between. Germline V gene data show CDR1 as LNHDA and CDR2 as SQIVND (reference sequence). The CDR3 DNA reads TGTGCCAGTTTGTTAGGCCCTTTGCGCGGCGGGGAGCTGTTTTTT. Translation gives CASLLGPLRGGELFF.

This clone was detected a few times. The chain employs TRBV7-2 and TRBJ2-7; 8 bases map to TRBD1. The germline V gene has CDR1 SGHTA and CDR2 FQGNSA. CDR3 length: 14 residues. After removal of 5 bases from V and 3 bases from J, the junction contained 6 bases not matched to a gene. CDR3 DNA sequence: TGTGCCAGCAGCCCACAGGGGGACGACTACGAGCAGTACTTC. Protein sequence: CASSPQGDDYEQYF.

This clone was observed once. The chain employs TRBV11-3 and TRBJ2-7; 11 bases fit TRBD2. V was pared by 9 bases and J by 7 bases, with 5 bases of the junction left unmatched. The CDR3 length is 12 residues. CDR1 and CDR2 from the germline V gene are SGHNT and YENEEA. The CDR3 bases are TGTGCCAGTAGCGGGAGGGCCTCTGAGCAGTACTTC. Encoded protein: CASSGRASEQYF.

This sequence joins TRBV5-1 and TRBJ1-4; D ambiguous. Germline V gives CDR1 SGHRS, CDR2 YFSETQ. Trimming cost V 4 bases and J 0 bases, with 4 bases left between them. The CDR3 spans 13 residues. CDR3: CASSLATNEKLFF. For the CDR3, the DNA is TGCGCCAGCAGCCTTGCAACTAATGAAAAACTGTTTTTT.

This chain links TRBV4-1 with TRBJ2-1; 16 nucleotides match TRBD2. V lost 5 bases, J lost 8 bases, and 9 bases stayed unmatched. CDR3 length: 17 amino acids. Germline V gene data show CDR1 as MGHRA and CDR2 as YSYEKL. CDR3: CASSYGTSGRDTDEQFF. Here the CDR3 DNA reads TGCGCCAGCAGCTATGGGACTAGCGGGAGGGATACAGATGAGCAGTTCTTC.

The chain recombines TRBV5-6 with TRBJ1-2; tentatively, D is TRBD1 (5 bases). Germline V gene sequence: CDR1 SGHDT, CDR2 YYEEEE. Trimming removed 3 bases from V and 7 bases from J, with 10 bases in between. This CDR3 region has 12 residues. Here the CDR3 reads CASSWQRGGYTF. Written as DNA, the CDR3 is TGTGCCAGCAGCTGGCAGAGGGGTGGCTACACCTTC. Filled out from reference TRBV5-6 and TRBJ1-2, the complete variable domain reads DAGVTQSPTHLIKTRGQQVTLRCSPKSGHDTVSWYQQALGQGPQFIFQYYEEEERQRGNFPDRFSGHQFPNYSSELNVNALLLGDSALYLCASSWQRGGYTFGSGTRLTVV.

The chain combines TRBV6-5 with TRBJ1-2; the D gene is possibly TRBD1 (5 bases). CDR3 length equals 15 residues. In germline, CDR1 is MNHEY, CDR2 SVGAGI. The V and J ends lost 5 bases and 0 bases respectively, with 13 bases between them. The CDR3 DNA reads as TGTGCCAGCAGTCCAACAGGAGCTTCTAACTATGGCTACACCTTC. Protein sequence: CASSPTGASNYGYTF.

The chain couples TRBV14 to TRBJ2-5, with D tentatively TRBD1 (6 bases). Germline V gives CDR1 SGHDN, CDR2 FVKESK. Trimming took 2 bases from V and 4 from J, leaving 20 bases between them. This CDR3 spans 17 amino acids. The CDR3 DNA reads TGTGCCAGCAGCCAACGAGAAATTACAGGGCTGGGAGAGACCCAGTACTTC. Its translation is CASSQREITGLGETQYF.

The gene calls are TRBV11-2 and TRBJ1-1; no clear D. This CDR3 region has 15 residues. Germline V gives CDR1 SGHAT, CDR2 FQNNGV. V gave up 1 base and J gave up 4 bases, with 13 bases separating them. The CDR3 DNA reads TGTGCCAGCAGCTTAGGGCCCACCTTCATCACTGAAGCTTTCTTT. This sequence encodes CASSLGPTFITEAFF. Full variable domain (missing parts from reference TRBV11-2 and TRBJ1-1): EAGVAQSPRYKIIEKRQSVAFWCNPISGHATLYWYQQILGQGPKLLIQFQNNGVVDDSQLPKDRFSAERLKGVDSTLKIQPAKLEDSAVYLCASSLGPTFITEAFFGQGTRLTVV.

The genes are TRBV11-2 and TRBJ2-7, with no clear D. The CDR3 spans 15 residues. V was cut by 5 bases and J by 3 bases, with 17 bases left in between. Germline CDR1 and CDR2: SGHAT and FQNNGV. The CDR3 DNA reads TGTGCCAGCAGCCTTAGTTACGACTCGAGCTACGAGCAGTACTTC. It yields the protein CASSLSYDSSYEQYF.

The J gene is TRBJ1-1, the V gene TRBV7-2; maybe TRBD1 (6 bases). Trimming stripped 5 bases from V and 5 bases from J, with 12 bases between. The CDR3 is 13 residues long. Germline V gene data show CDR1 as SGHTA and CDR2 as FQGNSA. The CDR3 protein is CASSVLQGTEAFF. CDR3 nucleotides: TGTGCCAGCAGCGTACTACAGGGAACTGAAGCTTTCTTT.

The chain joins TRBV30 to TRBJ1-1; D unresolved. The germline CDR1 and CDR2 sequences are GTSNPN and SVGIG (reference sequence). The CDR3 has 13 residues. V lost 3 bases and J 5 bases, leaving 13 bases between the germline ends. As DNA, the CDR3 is TGTGCCTGGAGCGAATACTCTACTACTGAAGCTTTCTTT. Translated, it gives CAWSEYSTTEAFF.

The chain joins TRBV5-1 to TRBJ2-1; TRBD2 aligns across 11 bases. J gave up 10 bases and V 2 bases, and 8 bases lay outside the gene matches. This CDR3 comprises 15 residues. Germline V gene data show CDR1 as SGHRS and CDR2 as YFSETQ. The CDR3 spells CASSFGTSGAAEQFF. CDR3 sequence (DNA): TGCGCCAGCAGCTTCGGGACTAGCGGAGCGGCCGAGCAGTTCTTC.

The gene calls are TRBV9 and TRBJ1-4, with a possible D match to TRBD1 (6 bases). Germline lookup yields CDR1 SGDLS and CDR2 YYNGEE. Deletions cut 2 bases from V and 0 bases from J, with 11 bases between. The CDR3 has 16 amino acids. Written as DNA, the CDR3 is TGTGCCAGCAGCGTGGGGGACACCACAACTAATGAAAAACTGTTTTTT. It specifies CASSVGDTTTNEKLFF.

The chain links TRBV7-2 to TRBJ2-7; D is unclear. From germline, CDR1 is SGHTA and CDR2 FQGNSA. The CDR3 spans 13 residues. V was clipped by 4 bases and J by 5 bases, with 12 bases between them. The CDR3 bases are TGTGCCAGCAGCTCCGCTGTAGGCCACGAGCAGTACTTC. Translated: CASSSAVGHEQYF.

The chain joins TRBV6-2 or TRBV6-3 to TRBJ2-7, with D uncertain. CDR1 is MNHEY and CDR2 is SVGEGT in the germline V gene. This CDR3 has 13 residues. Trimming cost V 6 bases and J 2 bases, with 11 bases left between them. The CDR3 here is CASSPGKPYEQYF. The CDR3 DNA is TGTGCCAGCAGCCCCGGAAAGCCCTACGAGCAGTACTTC.